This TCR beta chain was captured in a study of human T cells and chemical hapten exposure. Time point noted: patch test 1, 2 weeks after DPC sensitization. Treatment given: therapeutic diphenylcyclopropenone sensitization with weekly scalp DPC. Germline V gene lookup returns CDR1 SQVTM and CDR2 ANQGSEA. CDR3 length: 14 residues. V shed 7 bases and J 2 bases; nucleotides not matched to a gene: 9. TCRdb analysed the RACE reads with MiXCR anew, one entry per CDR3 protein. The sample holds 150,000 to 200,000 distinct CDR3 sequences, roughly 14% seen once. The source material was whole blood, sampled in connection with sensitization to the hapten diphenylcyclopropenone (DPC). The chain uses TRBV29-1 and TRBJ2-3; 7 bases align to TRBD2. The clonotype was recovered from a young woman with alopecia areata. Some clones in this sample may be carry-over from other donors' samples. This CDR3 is CSGLSGVNTDTQYF. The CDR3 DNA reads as TGCAGCGGACTAAGCGGGGTTAACACAGATACGCAGTATTTT.